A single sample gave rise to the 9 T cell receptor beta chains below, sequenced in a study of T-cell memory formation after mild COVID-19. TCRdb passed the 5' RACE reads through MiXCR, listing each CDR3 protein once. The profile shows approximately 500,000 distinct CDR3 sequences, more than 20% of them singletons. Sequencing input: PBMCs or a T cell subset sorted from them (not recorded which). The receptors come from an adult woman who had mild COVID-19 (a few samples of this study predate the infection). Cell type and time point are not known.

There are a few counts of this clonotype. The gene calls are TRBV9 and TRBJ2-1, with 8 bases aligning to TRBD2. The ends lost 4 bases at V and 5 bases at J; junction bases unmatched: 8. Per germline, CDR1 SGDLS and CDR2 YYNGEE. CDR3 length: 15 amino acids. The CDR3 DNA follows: TGTGCCAGCAGCCCTCGAGCGGGGGAACACAATGAGCAGTTCTTC. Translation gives CASSPRAGEHNEQFF.

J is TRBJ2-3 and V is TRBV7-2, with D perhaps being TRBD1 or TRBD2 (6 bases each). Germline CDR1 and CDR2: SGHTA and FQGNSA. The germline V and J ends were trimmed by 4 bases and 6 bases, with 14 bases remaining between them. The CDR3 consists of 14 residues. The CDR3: CASSWGAGGDTQYF. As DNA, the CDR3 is TGTGCCAGCAGCTGGGGGGCCGGAGGGGATACGCAGTATTTT.

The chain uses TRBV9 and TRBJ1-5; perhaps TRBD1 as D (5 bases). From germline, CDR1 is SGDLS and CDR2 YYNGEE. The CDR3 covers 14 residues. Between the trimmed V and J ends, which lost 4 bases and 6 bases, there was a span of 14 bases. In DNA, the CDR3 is TGTGCCAGCAGCCCAACCCCCGGGGGTCAGCCCCAGCATTTT. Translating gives CASSPTPGGQPQHF.

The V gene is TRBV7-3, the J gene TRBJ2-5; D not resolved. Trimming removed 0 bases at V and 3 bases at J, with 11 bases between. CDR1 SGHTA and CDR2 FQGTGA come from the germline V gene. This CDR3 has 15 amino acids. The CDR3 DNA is TGTGCCAGCAGCTTAACGGCCACCAGGAAAGAGACCCAGTACTTC. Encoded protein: CASSLTATRKETQYF.

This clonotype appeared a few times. The CDR3: CASSQDSGAYNEQFF. In DNA form, the CDR3 reads TGCGCCAGCAGCCAAGATAGCGGGGCTTACAATGAGCAGTTCTTC. The V gene is TRBV4-3, the J gene TRBJ2-1, with 8 bases that match TRBD2. Trimming took 0 bases from V and 4 from J; bases not matched to a gene: 2. The CDR3 runs to 15 residues. Per the germline V gene, CDR1 is LGHNA and CDR2 is YSLEER.

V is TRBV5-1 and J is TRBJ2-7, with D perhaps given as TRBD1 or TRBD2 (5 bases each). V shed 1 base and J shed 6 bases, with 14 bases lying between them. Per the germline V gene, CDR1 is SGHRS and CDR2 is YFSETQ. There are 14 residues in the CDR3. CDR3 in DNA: TGCGCCAGCAGCTTGACCGGGGCTTTGGGCGAGCAGTACTTC. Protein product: CASSLTGALGEQYF.

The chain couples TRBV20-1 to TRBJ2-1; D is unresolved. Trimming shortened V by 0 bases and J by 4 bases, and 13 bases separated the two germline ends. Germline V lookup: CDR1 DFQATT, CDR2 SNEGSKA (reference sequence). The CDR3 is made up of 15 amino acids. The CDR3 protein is CSARDRADPYNEQFF. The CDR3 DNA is TGCAGTGCTAGAGATAGGGCCGACCCATACAATGAGCAGTTCTTC.

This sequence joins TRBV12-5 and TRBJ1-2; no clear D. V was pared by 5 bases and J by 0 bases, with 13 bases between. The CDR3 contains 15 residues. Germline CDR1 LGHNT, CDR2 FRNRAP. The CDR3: CASGPPVGANYGYTF. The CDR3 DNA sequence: TGTGCTAGTGGTCCCCCCGTGGGAGCTAACTATGGCTACACCTTC.

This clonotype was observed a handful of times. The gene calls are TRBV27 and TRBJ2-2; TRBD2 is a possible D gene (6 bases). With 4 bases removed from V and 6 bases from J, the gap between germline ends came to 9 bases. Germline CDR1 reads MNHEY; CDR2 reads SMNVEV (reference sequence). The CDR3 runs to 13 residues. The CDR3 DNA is TGTGCCAGCAGTTCCGGGGACTCCGGGGAGCTGTTTTTT. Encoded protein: CASSSGDSGELFF.